This T cell receptor (beta chain) was recorded in a study of blood T cell repertoires in COVID-19. Study context: The analysed material was cDNA or gDNA that came from T cells, B-cell-depleted T cells, or PBMCs.

In the original processing: Nucleated cell counts were estimated from reference gene primer amplification. TCRdb's copy holds only in-frame clones and misses some; the assay was immunoSEQ multiplex PCR. The D gene and trimming were derived from the DNA, and the V and J assignments and clone size from that table. Counted here are roughly 20,000 clones, about 86% occurring once; the ten biggest clones make up about 10%. The germline CDR1 and CDR2 sequences are GTSNPN and SVGIG (reference sequence). There are 13 residues in the CDR3. Trimming took off 1 base at V and 3 bases at J, with 7 bases between the two ends.

V gene TRBV30 combines with J gene TRBJ1-5; tentative D call: TRBD1 (5 bases). The receptor was isolated from a human donor in a cohort sampled during active COVID-19. Sequenced input: peripheral blood. The CDR3 protein is CAWSGTINQPQHF. The CDR3 DNA sequence: TGTGCCTGGAGTGGGACAATCAATCAGCCCCAGCATTTT.